A single sample is the source of the 10 T cell receptor beta chains below, sequenced in a study of blood T cell repertoires in COVID-19. Sequencing was performed with immunoSEQ multiplex PCR; in TCRdb, only in-frame clones are kept and a portion is missing. The table lists a few hundred thousand clones, around 84% of them singletons. The sequenced material came from PBMCs or T cells enriched from blood (not recorded which). The receptor source for this set is a woman in her 40s who had recovered from COVID-19.

Only one count was recorded for this clone. This chain links TRBV7-2 with TRBJ2-5; 9 nucleotides match TRBD1. The CDR3 is made up of 13 amino acids. CDR1 is SGHTA, CDR2 FQGNSA, per germline. The V and J ends lost 5 bases and 5 bases, in that order; junction bases with no gene match: 3. This CDR3 is CASSADRGETQYF. The CDR3 DNA reads as TGTGCCAGCAGCGCGGACAGGGGTGAGACCCAGTACTTC.

The rearrangement uses TRBV9 and TRBJ2-2; a weak D match, TRBD2 (6 bases). V lost 4 bases, J lost 5 bases, and 24 bases lay in between. This CDR3 is built from 18 residues. Germline V gene sequence: CDR1 SGDLS, CDR2 YYNGEE. CDR3 in DNA: TGTGCCAGCAGCATAAACTTGGGAGCGGGCCGAGGGACCGGGGAGCTGTTTTTT. Translating gives CASSINLGAGRGTGELFF.

The CDR3 protein is CASSEALRRSTQYF. DNA for the CDR3: TGTGCCAGCAGTGAAGCGCTTCGGCGGAGTACGCAGTATTTT. V gene TRBV2 combines with J gene TRBJ2-3; D is unresolved. The germline gives CDR1 SNHLY, CDR2 FYNNEI. Trimming removed 0 bases at V and 8 bases at J, with 12 bases between. This CDR3 has 14 residues.

The chain has TRBV11-3 and TRBJ2-1; 8 bases fit TRBD2. V was pared by 4 bases and J by 2 bases, with 13 bases of the junction left unmatched. The CDR3 has 18 amino acids. Germline lookup yields CDR1 SGHNT and CDR2 YENEEA. CDR3 DNA sequence: TGTGCCAGCAGCTCAGGTAGCGGGGTCGCGGATACCTACAATGAGCAGTTCTTC. This translates into CASSSGSGVADTYNEQFF.

This chain connects TRBV9 to TRBJ2-1; 13 bases match TRBD2. Germline lookup yields CDR1 SGDLS and CDR2 YYNGEE. J lost 4 bases, V lost 4 bases, and 5 bases had no gene match. The CDR3 consists of 16 residues. This chain's CDR3 is CASSPPGLAGYNEQFF. The DNA of the CDR3 is TGTGCCAGCAGCCCCCCGGGACTAGCGGGGTACAATGAGCAGTTCTTC.

J is TRBJ2-7 and V is TRBV15; TRBD1 matches 7 bases. This CDR3 contains 16 residues. After removal of 0 bases from V and 2 bases from J, the junction contained 7 bases not matched to a gene. Germline-derived CDR1 and CDR2 are LNHNV and YYDKDF (reference sequence). The CDR3 coding sequence is TGTGCCACCAGCAGAGATGGCTCAGGGGGAGCCTACGAGCAGTACTTC. It codes for CATSRDGSGGAYEQYF.

The rearrangement uses TRBV7-2 and TRBJ1-2; TRBD1 agrees at 8 bases. This CDR3 has 14 amino acids. With 6 bases clipped from V and 8 bases from J, the junction kept 11 bases outside the gene matches. The V gene's germline CDR1 is SGHTA and CDR2 FQGNSA. The CDR3: CASSRDRGSTGYTF. CDR3 DNA: TGTGCCAGCAGTCGAGACAGGGGATCGACCGGCTACACCTTC.

The gene calls are TRBV6-2 or TRBV6-3 and TRBJ2-7; maybe TRBD1 (6 bases). Germline loops: CDR1 MNHEY, CDR2 SVGEGT. V lost 2 bases, J lost 6 bases, and 11 bases lay in between. This CDR3 is built from 13 residues. The CDR3 here is CASSYADRPEQYF. As DNA, the CDR3 is TGTGCCAGCAGTTACGCCGACAGGCCCGAGCAGTACTTC.

V usage is TRBV28 and J usage is TRBJ1-5; D uncertain. The germline V gene encodes CDR1 MDHEN and CDR2 SYDVKM. The CDR3 is 13 residues long. V shed 10 bases and J shed 4 bases, with 14 bases lying between them. CDR3 loop: CATSFDGNQPQHF. In DNA form, the CDR3 reads TGTGCCACCTCGTTTGACGGGAATCAGCCCCAGCATTTT.

The chain employs TRBV7-2 and TRBJ1-6, with 9 nucleotides matching TRBD1. CDR1 is SGHTA, CDR2 FQGNSA, per germline. The CDR3 covers 15 residues. V shed 5 bases and J 5 bases; nucleotides not matched to a gene: 4. CDR3 DNA sequence: TGTGCCAGCAGCACCGGGACAGGGAATAATTCACCCCTCCACTTT. It translates to CASSTGTGNNSPLHF.